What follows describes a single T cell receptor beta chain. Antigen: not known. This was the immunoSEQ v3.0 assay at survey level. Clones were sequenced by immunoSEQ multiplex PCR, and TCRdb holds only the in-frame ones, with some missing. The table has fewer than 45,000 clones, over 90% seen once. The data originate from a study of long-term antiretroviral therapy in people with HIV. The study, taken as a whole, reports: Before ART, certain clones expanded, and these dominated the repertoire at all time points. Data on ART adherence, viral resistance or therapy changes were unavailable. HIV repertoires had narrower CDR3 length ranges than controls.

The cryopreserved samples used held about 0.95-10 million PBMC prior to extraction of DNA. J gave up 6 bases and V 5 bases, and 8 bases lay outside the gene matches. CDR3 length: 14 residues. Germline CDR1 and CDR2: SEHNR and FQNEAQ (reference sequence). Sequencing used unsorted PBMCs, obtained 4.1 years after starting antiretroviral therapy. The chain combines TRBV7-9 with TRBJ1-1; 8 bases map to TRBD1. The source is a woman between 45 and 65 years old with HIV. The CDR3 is CASSPQGGWPEAFF. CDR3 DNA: TGTGCCAGCAGCCCACAGGGGGGTTGGCCTGAAGCTTTCTTT.